The rows below give T cell receptor beta chains drawn from one sample of a study of T cell responses to AZD1222 COVID-19 vaccine. Profiled with immunoSEQ multiplex PCR; TCRdb holds only in-frame clones, not every one. The table lists more than 50,000 clones, approximately 80% of them singletons. Sequenced material: peripheral blood, taken on day 0 of AZD1222 vaccination. Receptor source: an adult in good health. Both conserved end residues are part of each CDR3. Fields, in order: V gene, D gene, clone size, J gene, CDR3 protein, CDR3 DNA. A D gene is named only where the DNA matches it firmly. A clone size is listed for some rows: how often the clone was seen (once, few, many), or a class if it is expanded.

>TRBV11-2|NA|NA|TRBJ2-2
CASSFERRGELFF
TGTGCCAGCAGCTTCGAACGGAGAGGGGAGCTGTTTTTT
>TRBV12-3/TRBV12-4|NA|NA|TRBJ1-4
CASSPNWGQKLFF
TGTGCCAGCAGCCCCAACTGGGGGCAAAAACTGTTTTTT
>TRBV18|TRBD1|NA|TRBJ1-5
CASSAQTGEQPQHF
TGTGCCAGCTCTGCCCAGACAGGGGAACAGCCCCAGCATTTT
>TRBV10-3|NA|NA|TRBJ2-7
CAIEADFSYEQYF
TGTGCCATCGAAGCGGATTTTTCCTACGAGCAGTACTTC
>TRBV19|NA|NA|TRBJ1-5
CASSLPITGLVGNQPQHF
TGTGCCAGTAGCCTCCCTATTACAGGACTGGTAGGCAATCAGCCCCAGCATTTT
>TRBV7-3|TRBD2|few|TRBJ2-1
CASSFWGGLAGRGNHNEQFF
TGTGCCAGCAGCTTTTGGGGAGGGCTAGCGGGGAGAGGAAACCACAATGAGCAGTTCTTC
>TRBV7-9|TRBD2|once|TRBJ2-1
CASSLAKGLAGANEQFF
TGTGCCAGCAGCTTAGCGAAAGGACTAGCGGGAGCCAATGAGCAGTTCTTC
>TRBV6-4|NA|NA|TRBJ2-2
CASSDGVAGELFF
TGTGCCAGCAGTGACGGGGTAGCCGGGGAGCTGTTTTTT
>TRBV3-1/TRBV3-2|NA|NA|TRBJ1-1
CASSQRDLAGEAFF
TGTGCCAGCAGCCAAAGGGACCTCGCAGGTGAAGCTTTCTTT
>TRBV19|TRBD1|NA|TRBJ2-2
CATRKGYRGVGITGELFF
TGTGCCACCCGTAAGGGTTACAGGGGCGTGGGGATCACCGGGGAGCTGTTTTTT
>TRBV28|TRBD2|NA|TRBJ2-7
CASSQPFGGDYEQYF
TGTGCCAGCAGTCAACCTTTTGGGGGGGACTACGAGCAGTACTTC
>TRBV5-1|TRBD1|NA|TRBJ2-4
CASSLDSGGSKNIQYF
TGCGCCAGCAGCTTGGATTCAGGGGGCTCCAAAAACATTCAGTACTTC
>TRBV27|TRBD1|NA|TRBJ1-5
CASSSWTGDIGQPQHF
TGTGCCAGCAGTTCCTGGACAGGGGACATCGGTCAGCCCCAGCATTTT
>TRBV5-6|NA|NA|TRBJ1-2
CASSLGAVIYGYTF
TGTGCCAGCAGCTTGGGGGCGGTTATCTATGGCTACACCTTC
>TRBV9|NA|NA|TRBJ1-2
CASSTGRGTPGYGYTF
TGTGCCAGCAGCACCGGTCGGGGGACTCCAGGGTATGGCTACACCTTC
>TRBV7-2|NA|NA|TRBJ2-6
CASSPAGSGANVLTF
TGTGCCAGCAGCCCTGCTGGCTCTGGGGCCAACGTCCTGACTTTC
>TRBV25-1|NA|NA|TRBJ2-3
CASATSTDTQYF
TGTGCCAGTGCGACTAGCACAGATACGCAGTATTTT
>TRBV7-2|TRBD1|few|TRBJ1-5
CASSSGQDSPQHF
TGTGCCAGCAGCTCGGGACAGGATTCGCCCCAGCATTTT
>TRBV7-9|TRBD2|NA|TRBJ2-5
CASSVSGSETQYF
TGTGCCAGCAGCGTTAGCGGGAGTGAGACCCAGTACTTC
>TRBV21-1|NA|NA|TRBJ1-5
CASSKGCGCRGKYSNQPQHF
TGTGCCAGCAGCAAAGGCTGTGGGTGCAGGGGCAAATATAGCAATCAGCCCCAGCATTTT
>TRBV27|TRBD1|NA|TRBJ1-1
CASSLTGGATEAFF
TGTGCCAGCAGCTTGACAGGGGGAGCCACTGAAGCTTTCTTT
>TRBV30|TRBD2|NA|TRBJ2-1
CAGTSSGIMNEQFF
TGTGCCGGTACATCTAGCGGGATAATGAATGAGCAGTTCTTC
>TRBV12-3/TRBV12-4|NA|NA|TRBJ1-2
CASSPGTQGGYTF
TGTGCCAGCAGTCCCGGGACCCAAGGTGGCTACACCTTC